The clone carrying this T cell receptor beta chain came up a few times. Its antigen is as yet unknown. Clones were sequenced by immunoSEQ multiplex PCR, and TCRdb holds only the in-frame ones, with some missing. The top ten clones hold roughly 0.17% of a sample with approximately 84,000 clones, over 85% of them seen once. The data belong to a study of OX40 agonist ivuxolimab in advanced cancers. Study summary: Two patients with cutaneous melanoma and one with hepatocellular carcinoma, three in total, showed partial responses.

Study outcomes and limitations: Expanded peripheral T cells had an undetermined antigen specificity. CD4+ and CD8+ blood T cells expanded clonally by week 6 at 0.1 to 3.0 mg/kg.

The study sampled blood at baseline, cycle 4 day 1, and cycle 7 day 1. This CDR3 is built from 15 residues. Germline assignment: CDR1 LNHDA and CDR2 SQIVND (reference sequence). V trimming: 9 bases; J trimming: 2 bases; junction bases outside the gene matches: 10. The origin of this receptor is an adult with an advanced solid tumor such as melanoma, head and neck, liver or kidney cancer. Sample: CD4+ or CD8+ T cells sorted from blood, taken in a trial of the OX40 agonist ivuxolimab. The genes are TRBV19 and TRBJ1-5; 7 bases fit TRBD1. The CDR3 reads CASGVQGGGNQPQHF. CDR3 nucleotide sequence: TGTGCCAGCGGAGTGCAGGGGGGAGGCAATCAGCCCCAGCATTTT. Combining the CDR3 with reference TRBV19 and TRBJ1-5 gives the whole variable domain DGGITQSPKYLFRKEGQNVTLSCEQNLNHDAMYWYRQDPGQGLRLIYYSQIVNDFQKGDIAEGYSVSREKKESFPLTVTSAQKNPTAFYLCASGVQGGGNQPQHFGDGTRLSIL.